The T cell receptor beta chain described here comes from a study of shared clonotypes between healthy human individuals (dated by TCRdb to 2019 to 2021). Looking at the study overall: The cohort included three men and a couple of women between 18 and 49 years of age. For each donor, CD4 naive and CD4 memory were each run on three plates, CD8 naive on two plates, and CD8 memory on one plate. To estimate repertoire size and how much clonotype sharing occurs between individuals, the study deeply sequenced the blood TCR repertoires of five or six healthy adults. Different laboratories and diverse techniques were used to prepare libraries and sequence TCR repertoires, to increase sequencing depth and limit assay-specific biases. Each donor's leukapheresis produced roughly between roughly 0.85 and 10 billion PBMCs.

Here is what the overall study found, with its caveats: Pairwise subsampling indicated that sequencing depth was expected to affect the degree of clonotype sharing among donors. Because the study included only a small number of donors, the genetic and exposure-history diversity represented was limited. About 5% of naive CD4, 3% to 4% of naive CD8, 2% to 2.5% of memory CD4, and around 0.4% of memory CD8 clonotypes were shared across four donors. Sampling was restricted to blood, and TCR repertoires in tissue are likely to differ from TCR repertoires in blood. Naive subsets generally had larger estimated clonotype richness than memory subsets did. Rarefaction of sorted-subset datasets indicated incomplete sequencing despite the large sequencing depth. Higher generation probabilities were observed for clonotypes shared by all four sorted-subset donors than for non-shared clonotypes.

Details on this clone: It lacks a known antigen. It has no much larger one-base neighbor in the sample; base qualities were not kept.

Using the deep immunoSEQ assay, multiplex PCR amplified TCR CDR3 regions from genomic DNA. For each cell subset, the extracted genomic DNA was distributed evenly across all wells of several immunoSEQ 96-well plates, and each plate served as one replicate. For sorted subsets, around 0.2 ug of genomic DNA, equivalent to around 30,000 T cell genomes, went into each replicate PCR. Purified libraries were measured with a Qubit 3.0 fluorometer, size-checked on a Bioanalyzer 2100, and measured again with the KAPA Library Quantification kit. Every immunoSEQ 96-well plate was sequenced on a separate single-read 150-cycle Illumina NextSeq 550 flow cell. The authors' pipeline ran thus. Because the immunoSEQ output held only junctional sequences and lacked quality scores, the filtering could not match the filtering applied to full-length reads. Sequences were annotated with PyIR, a Python wrapper for IgBLAST v1.9, using IMGT germline references to assign V/J genes and CDR3. Reads were filtered out if the reads had weak V/J assignments (E-value above 1e-6), no CDR3, stop codons, out-of-frame junctions, or ambiguous translated residues. A V3J clonotype was defined by an identical inferred V gene, J gene, and CDR3 amino acid sequence. The percentage overlap between two repertoires was calculated by dividing the number of shared unique clonotypes by the size of the smaller repertoire. Three approaches were used to assess repertoire richness: RTK rarefaction, the Chao1 estimator, and Recon v2.1 estimates of unobserved clonotypes. OLGA was used to compute generation probabilities for all TCRbeta clonotypes that the gDNA method yielded from a handful of donors. TCRdb stores this immuneACCESS table with in-frame sequences only. Part of the clones is absent; in the studies checked, under half of the shortfall reflects unresolved V genes, and no reason is known for the rest. That table supplies the V and J calls and clone size; D and trimming were determined from the DNA. This sample holds around 1.9 million clones; 90% to 95% were observed only once. The ten most abundant clones make up around 1.7% of the sample.

For CDR1 and CDR2, the germline V gene lists SGHAT and FQNNGV. From the cysteine up to the phenylalanine, the CDR3 has a length of 16 residues. Of the read, only the CDR3 DNA is kept; its 48 bases are in frame from base 1. V is clipped by 3 bases and J by 4 bases, and the sequence between their germline boundaries is 17 bases long. For the CD8 naive samples, CD45RO-negative cells were positively selected for CCR7, yielding a CD45RA+CCR7+ population from which TemRA cells were excluded. The donors were healthy, HIV-negative adults who had no recently reported acute infections or vaccinations. All donors were Caucasian adults living in Nashville, Tennessee, USA. Blood was collected by leukapheresis, and PBMCs were isolated by Ficoll-Histopaque density gradient centrifugation and then cryopreserved in liquid nitrogen vapor phase. Analytical flow cytometry was used to check the purity and quantity of each magnetically sorted T cell population. Genomic DNA was isolated from every sorted fraction and measured by UV absorbance on a Nanodrop 2000c.

Specimen: naive CD8+ T cells from PBMCs. The meaning of the sample's cell subset or site label: CD45RA+CCR7+. In this chain, TRBV11-2 is recombined with TRBJ2-3; the D gene cannot be resolved reliably. The TCR comes from a man between 18 and 29 years old in good health. Some clones in this sample may be carry-over from other donors' samples. The CDR3 here reads CASSLTRILGPDTQYF. The base sequence is TGTGCCAGCAGCTTGACTCGGATACTTGGGCCAGATACGCAGTATTTT.